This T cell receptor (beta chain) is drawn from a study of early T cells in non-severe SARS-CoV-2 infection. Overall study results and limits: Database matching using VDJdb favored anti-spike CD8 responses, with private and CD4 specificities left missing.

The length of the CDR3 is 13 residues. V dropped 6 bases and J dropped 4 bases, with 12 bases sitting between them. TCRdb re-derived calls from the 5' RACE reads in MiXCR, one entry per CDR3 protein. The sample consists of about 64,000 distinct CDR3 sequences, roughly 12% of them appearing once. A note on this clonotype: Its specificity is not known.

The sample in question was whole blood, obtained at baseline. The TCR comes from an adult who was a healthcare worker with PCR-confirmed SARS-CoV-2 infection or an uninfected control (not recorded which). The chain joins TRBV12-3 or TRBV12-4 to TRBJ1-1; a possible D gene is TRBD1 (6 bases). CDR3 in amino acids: CASRSTGLTEAFF. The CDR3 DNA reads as TGTGCCAGCAGATCTACAGGGCTCACTGAAGCTTTCTTT.